The clone carrying this TCR beta chain appeared a few times. Its cognate antigen is unknown. The germline CDR1 and CDR2 sequences are SGHRS and YFSETQ. The CDR3 loop spans 16 amino acids. V gave up 0 bases and J gave up 4 bases, with 13 bases separating them. TCRdb re-derived calls from the RT-PCR reads in MiXCR, one entry per CDR3 protein. The repertoire holds 300,000 to 350,000 distinct CDR3 sequences, with around a fifth as singletons. This specimen belongs to a study of response to subunit inactivated influenza vaccine. Study-level findings and limits: The authors offered the suggestion that each seasonal influenza vaccination recruits few new T cells.

Here the sequenced sample was PBMCs from blood, taken less than 22 months after vaccination. The clonotype was recovered from a man aged 45 to 70 who received an inactivated influenza vaccine. V gene TRBV5-1 combines with J gene TRBJ2-2; tentatively, D is TRBD2 (6 bases). CDR3 loop: CASSLVLARSTGELFF. The DNA of the CDR3 is TGCGCCAGCAGCTTGGTCCTAGCGAGAAGCACCGGGGAGCTGTTTTTT. The full variable domain, with the rest looked up from reference TRBV5-1 and TRBJ2-2, is KAGVTQTPRYLIKTRGQQVTLSCSPISGHRSVSWYQQTPGQGLQFLFEYFSETQRNKGNFPGRFSGRQFSNSRSEMNVSTLELGDSALYLCASSLVLARSTGELFFGEGSRLTVL.